This entry is about one T cell receptor beta chain. Its antigen specificity is not known. No base-level quality is on record; no much larger clone is a single base apart. The sample is drawn from a study of shared clonotypes between healthy human individuals (TCRdb year 2020). Regarding the complete study: The cohort included three men and a couple of women between 18 and 49 years of age. Blood TCR repertoires of roughly five healthy adults were deeply sequenced to estimate repertoire size and the extent of clonotype sharing between individuals. To increase sequencing depth and limit assay-specific biases, different laboratories used diverse techniques to prepare libraries and sequence TCR repertoires. Each donor's leukapheresis produced roughly between roughly 0.9 and 9 billion PBMCs. Results the study describes overall, beyond this receptor: Based on pairwise subsampling, the degree of clonotype sharing among donors was expected to be affected by sequencing depth. The small number of donors limited the genetic and exposure-history diversity represented. Only blood was sampled, and tissue TCR repertoires likely differ from those in blood.

The CDR3 covers 13 residues, taking in both the cysteine and the phenylalanine. This entry keeps only the CDR3 DNA: 39 bases, framed from base 1. In the germline V gene, CDR1 corresponds to SNHLY and CDR2 to FYNNEI. V lost 5 bases and J lost 12 bases; the stretch between them is 20 bases long. Using the deep immunoSEQ assay, multiplex PCR amplified TCR CDR3 regions from genomic DNA. Extracted genomic DNA from each cell subset was distributed evenly across all wells of several immunoSEQ 96-well plates, and each plate was treated as a replicate. For unsorted PBMC, each replicate PCR was loaded with around 300 ng genomic DNA, equivalent to tens of thousands of T cell genomes. Unsorted PBMC genomic DNA was sequenced across ten immunoSEQ deep assay plates. Purified libraries were measured with a Qubit 3.0 fluorometer, size-checked on a Bioanalyzer 2100, and measured again with the KAPA Library Quantification kit. A separate single-read 150-cycle Illumina NextSeq 550 flow cell was used to sequence each immunoSEQ 96-well plate. Under the source paper's analysis protocol: The immunoSEQ output contained only junctional sequences without quality scores, so filtering could not match that applied to full-length reads. Sequences were annotated with PyIR, a Python wrapper for IgBLAST v1.9, and V/J genes and CDR3 were assigned using IMGT germline references. Any read was removed if the V/J assignment was weak (E-value above 1e-6), the CDR3 was missing, or the read contained stop codons, out-of-frame junctions, or ambiguous translated residues. V3J clonotypes were defined as sequences sharing the same inferred V gene, J gene, and CDR3 amino acid sequence. Percentage overlap between repertoires was computed as shared unique clonotypes divided by the size of the smaller repertoire. RTK rarefaction, the Chao1 estimator, and Recon v2.1 estimates of unobserved clonotypes were used to assess repertoire richness. TCRdb limited this immuneACCESS table to in-frame rearrangements with V and J called. A share of clones is missing; checked studies link under half to unresolved V genes, and the rest is unexplained. The D gene and trimming were derived from the DNA, and the V and J assignments and clone size from that table. For this sample there are nearly 500,000 clones; over 65% appear just once. 13% of the sample rests with the top ten.

The donors were healthy, HIV-negative adults who had no recently reported acute infections or vaccinations. Every donor was a Caucasian adult living in Nashville, Tennessee, USA. In the unsorted samples, approximately 85 million PBMCs were counted, and genomic DNA was extracted using the QIAamp DNA Blood Mini kit. Blood was collected by leukapheresis, and PBMCs were isolated by Ficoll-Histopaque density gradient centrifugation and then cryopreserved in liquid nitrogen vapor phase. The chain is encoded by TRBV2 joined to TRBJ2-7; TRBD2 might be the D gene, on 5 matching bases. The receptor comes from a woman aged 35 to 49 in good health. Some clones in this sample may be carry-over from other donors' samples. The material sequenced was PBMCs. The DNA sequence reads TGTGCCAGCAGTCCTACAACACTAGTGTCTTCGTACTTC. Protein translation: CASSPTTLVSSYF.